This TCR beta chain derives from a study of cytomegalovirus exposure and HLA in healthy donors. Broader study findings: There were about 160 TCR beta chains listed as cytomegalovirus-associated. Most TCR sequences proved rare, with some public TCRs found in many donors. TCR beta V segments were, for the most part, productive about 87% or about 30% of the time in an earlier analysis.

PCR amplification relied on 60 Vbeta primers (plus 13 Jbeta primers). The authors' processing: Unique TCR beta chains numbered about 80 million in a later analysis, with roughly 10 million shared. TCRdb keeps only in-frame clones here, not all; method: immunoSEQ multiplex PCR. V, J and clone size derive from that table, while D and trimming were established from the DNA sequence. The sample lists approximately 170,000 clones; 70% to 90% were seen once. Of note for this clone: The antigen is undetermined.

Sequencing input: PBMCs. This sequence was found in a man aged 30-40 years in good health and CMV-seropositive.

CDR3 DNA: TGTGCCAGCAGCTTATTCTTTGGGCGGGACTCCTACAATGAGCAGTTCTTC. Protein: CASSLFFGRDSYNEQFF. The chain is built from TRBV7-3 and TRBJ2-1; a weak D match, TRBD2 (6 bases). CDR1 is SGHTA and CDR2 is FQGTGA in the germline V gene. Trimming cost V 2 bases and J 0 bases, with 14 bases left between them. The CDR3 is 17 residues long. Complete variable domain (other parts from reference TRBV7-3 and TRBJ2-1): GAGVSQTPSNKVTEKGKYVELRCDPISGHTALYWYRQSLGQGPEFLIYFQGTGAADDSGLPNDRFFAVRPEGSVSTLKIQRTERGDSAVYLCASSLFFGRDSYNEQFFGPGTRLTVL.